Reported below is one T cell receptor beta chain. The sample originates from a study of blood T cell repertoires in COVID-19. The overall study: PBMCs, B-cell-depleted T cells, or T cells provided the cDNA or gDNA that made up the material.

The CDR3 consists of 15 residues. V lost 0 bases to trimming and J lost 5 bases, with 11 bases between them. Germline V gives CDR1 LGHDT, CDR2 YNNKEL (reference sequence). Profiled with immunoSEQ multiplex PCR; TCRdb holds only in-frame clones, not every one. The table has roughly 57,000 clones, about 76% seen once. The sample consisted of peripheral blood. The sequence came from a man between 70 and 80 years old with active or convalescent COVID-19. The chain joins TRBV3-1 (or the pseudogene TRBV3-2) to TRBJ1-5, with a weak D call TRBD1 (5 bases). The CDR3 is CASSQDRWGDQPQHF. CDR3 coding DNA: TGTGCCAGCAGCCAAGATCGTTGGGGGGATCAGCCCCAGCATTTT.